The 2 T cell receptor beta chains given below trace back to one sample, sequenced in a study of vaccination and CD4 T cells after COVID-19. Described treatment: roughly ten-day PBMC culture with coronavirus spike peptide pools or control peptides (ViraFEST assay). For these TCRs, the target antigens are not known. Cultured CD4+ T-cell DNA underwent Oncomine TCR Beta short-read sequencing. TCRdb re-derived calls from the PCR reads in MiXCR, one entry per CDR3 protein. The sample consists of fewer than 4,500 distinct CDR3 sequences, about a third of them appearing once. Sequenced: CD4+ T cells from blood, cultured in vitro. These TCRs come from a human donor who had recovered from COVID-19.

The CDR3 DNA reads TGTGCCAGCAGCTTACCCATCATGAACACTGAAGCTTTCTTT. Translating it yields CASSLPIMNTEAFF. The V and J genes are TRBV11-2 and TRBJ1-1; the D is unclear. The CDR3 is made up of 14 amino acids. CDR1 and CDR2 from the germline V gene are SGHAT and FQNNGV. Trimming pared 2 bases from V and 0 bases from J, leaving 7 bases between.

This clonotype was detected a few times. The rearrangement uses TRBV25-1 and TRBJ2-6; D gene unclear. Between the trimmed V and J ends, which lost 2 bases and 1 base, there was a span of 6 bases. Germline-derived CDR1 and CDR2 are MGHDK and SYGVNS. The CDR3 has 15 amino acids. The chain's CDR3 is CASSELGSGANVLTF. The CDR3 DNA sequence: TGTGCCAGCAGTGAACTAGGGTCTGGGGCCAACGTCCTGACTTTC. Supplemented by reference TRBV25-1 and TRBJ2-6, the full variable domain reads EADIYQTPRYLVIGTGKKITLECSQTMGHDKMYWYQQDPGMELHLIHYSYGVNSTEKGDLSSESTVSRIRTEHFPLTLESARPSHTSQYLCASSELGSGANVLTFGAGSRLTVL.